One sample yielded the 8 T cell receptor beta chains listed below, sequenced in a study of vaccination and CD4 T cells after COVID-19. These receptors have no known antigen. Cultured CD4+ T cell DNA underwent sequencing with the Oncomine TCR Beta short-read assay. TCRdb used MiXCR to reprocess the PCR reads, holding one entry per CDR3 protein. Found here are about 16,000 distinct CDR3 sequences, 45% to 65% of them singletons; the top ten hold around 21%. The treatment is: roughly 10-day PBMC culture with coronavirus spike peptide pools or control peptides (ViraFEST assay). The starting material was CD4+ T cells from blood, cultured in vitro, obtained before SARS-CoV-2 vaccination. These TCRs come from a human donor who had recovered from COVID-19.

This clonotype was observed a few times. The genes are TRBV6-2 or TRBV6-3 and TRBJ2-7, with D uncertain. Germline CDR1 MNHEY, CDR2 SVGEGT. The CDR3 has 16 residues. Between the trimmed V and J ends, which lost 5 bases and 0 bases, there was a span of 17 bases. CDR3 residues: CASSQEGRSFSYEQYF. CDR3 coding DNA: TGTGCCAGCAGTCAAGAAGGGCGGAGCTTCTCCTACGAGCAGTACTTC.

The V and J genes are TRBV28 and TRBJ1-5; D is unresolved. The CDR3 covers 15 residues. The V end lost 5 bases, the J end lost 5 bases, and 16 bases lay between the germline ends. Per germline, CDR1 MDHEN and CDR2 SYDVKM. The CDR3 nucleotides are TGTGCCAGCAGTACTGGTCCTCTGGGCTATCAGCCCCAGCATTTT. Translation gives CASSTGPLGYQPQHF.

This chain connects TRBV6-1 to TRBJ1-2; D gene unclear. CDR1 and CDR2 (germline): MNHNS, SASEGT. The CDR3 contains 14 residues. The V and J ends lost 4 bases and 4 bases respectively, with 13 bases between them. The CDR3 nucleotides are TGTGCCAGCAGTGGGGTTGGCAGCGCCTATGGCTACACCTTC. This sequence encodes CASSGVGSAYGYTF.

V and J are TRBV9 and TRBJ1-6; D possibly corresponds to TRBD1 (6 bases). Germline CDR1 is SGDLS and CDR2 is YYNGEE. The CDR3 sequence is 14 residues long. Trimming took off 3 bases at V and 12 bases at J, with 16 bases between the two ends. CDR3 nucleotide sequence: TGTGCCAGCAGCGCCCACCGGGAGGGGGGACCCCTCCACTTT. Translating gives CASSAHREGGPLHF.

This rearrangement joins TRBV7-3 to TRBJ1-1; no firm D call. Deletions cut 0 bases from V and 0 bases from J, with 2 bases between. The germline V gene encodes CDR1 SGHTA and CDR2 FQGTGA. This CDR3 contains 13 residues. The chain's CDR3 is CASSLTVNTEAFF. The CDR3 DNA reads as TGTGCCAGCAGCTTAACTGTGAACACTGAAGCTTTCTTT.

As DNA, the CDR3 is TGTGCCAGCAGCCTCCTCGGGCAGGGCGGGAATGGCTACACCTTC. This translates into CASSLLGQGGNGYTF. The chain joins TRBV2 to TRBJ1-2; TRBD1 is a possible D gene (5 bases). CDR3 length equals 15 residues. V gave up 6 bases and J gave up 6 bases, with 20 bases separating them. The germline gives CDR1 SNHLY, CDR2 FYNNEI.

This clonotype was picked up a small number of times. The chain carries TRBV20-1 and TRBJ1-5, with D maybe TRBD1 (6 bases). This CDR3 region has 15 residues. CDR1 and CDR2 from the germline V gene are DFQATT and SNEGSKA (reference sequence). V lost 1 base, J lost 0 bases, and 10 bases lay in between. CDR3 protein: CSARVTGHSNQPQHF. CDR3 DNA sequence: TGCAGTGCTAGAGTGACGGGACATAGCAATCAGCCCCAGCATTTT.

The rearrangement uses TRBV20-1 and TRBJ1-2; a possible D gene is TRBD1 (6 bases). This CDR3 is built from 12 residues. V lost 6 bases and J lost 2, with 10 bases in between. Looked up from germline, CDR1 is DFQATT and CDR2 is SNEGSKA (reference sequence). This CDR3 reads CSALQGNYGYTF. The CDR3 nucleotides read TGCAGTGCCTTACAGGGAAACTATGGCTACACCTTC.